The subject of this entry is one T cell receptor beta chain. TCRdb keeps only in-frame clones here, not all; method: immunoSEQ multiplex PCR. The repertoire has over 25,000 clones, approximately 81% of them found once; the top ten carry 15% to 20%. The entry originates in a study of sequential checkpoint blockade in melanoma. About the research overall: Randomization was 1:1 between first-line nivolumab→ipilimumab and ipilimumab→nivolumab.

Treatment of the sample: randomized to nivolumab then ipilimumab (arm A) or the reverse (arm B). No patient had prior DNA-damaging chemotherapy. Live CD3+CD8+ CD19− CD56− cells were sorted from PBMCs. CDR1 is SGHTS, CDR2 YDEGEE, per germline. V was cut by 2 bases and J by 7 bases, with 18 bases left in between. The CDR3 runs 15 residues. The rearrangement joins TRBV5-8 to TRBJ1-2, with D possibly matching TRBD1 (6 bases). This receptor was taken from a human donor with melanoma. The sample consisted of CD8+ T cells sorted from blood (inferred from file names), taken from a patient given nivolumab and ipilimumab in sequence. The CDR3 region has the DNA TGTGCCAGCAGCTTTCCCTTCGGGACAACCTCTGGCTACACCTTC. Translating it yields CASSFPFGTTSGYTF.